A selection of T cell receptor beta chains follows, all from one sample in a study of CD8+ T cells in alopecia areata. TCRdb keeps only in-frame clones here, not all; method: immunoSEQ multiplex PCR. The sample has roughly 200,000 clones; approximately 53% are singletons. Sample: CD8+ T cells sorted from blood, taken at week 24, from a patient treated with tofacitinib. Receptors originate from a human donor with alopecia areata. Each CDR3 is given with its conserved first and last residue. A D gene is named only where the DNA matches it firmly. Size values are once, few and many counts, or a class for expanded clones, and some rows have none.

v_gene: TRBV5-6
abundance: NA
j_gene: TRBJ1-5
d_gene: TRBD1
CDR3nt: TGTGCCAGCAGCGACGGACAGGGACCTCAGCCCCAGCATTTT
CDR3aa: CASSDGQGPQPQHF

v_gene: TRBV2
abundance: few
j_gene: TRBJ2-7
d_gene: NA
CDR3nt: TGTGCCAGCAGTGAACGAGCATACGAGCAGTACTTC
CDR3aa: CASSERAYEQYF

v_gene: TRBV10-2
abundance: NA
j_gene: TRBJ2-5
d_gene: NA
CDR3nt: TGCGCCAGCAGGGGTAGCCAAGAGACCCAGTACTTC
CDR3aa: CASRGSQETQYF

v_gene: TRBV29-1
abundance: few
j_gene: TRBJ1-2
d_gene: TRBD1
CDR3nt: TGCAGCGTTGAAATGCAGGGGGTGGGATATGGCTACACCTTC
CDR3aa: CSVEMQGVGYGYTF

v_gene: TRBV14
abundance: few
j_gene: TRBJ1-2
d_gene: NA
CDR3nt: TGTGCCAGCAGCCCACGTCCTGACGGTAACTATGGCTACACCTTC
CDR3aa: CASSPRPDGNYGYTF

v_gene: TRBV29-1
abundance: NA
j_gene: TRBJ2-1
d_gene: NA
CDR3nt: TGCAGCGCACCGGACAGTAATGAGCAGTTCTTC
CDR3aa: CSAPDSNEQFF

v_gene: TRBV12-5
abundance: NA
j_gene: TRBJ1-5
d_gene: NA
CDR3nt: TGTGCTAGTGGTACGGGCAATCAGCCCCAGCATTTT
CDR3aa: CASGTGNQPQHF

v_gene: TRBV7-2
abundance: many
j_gene: TRBJ1-1
d_gene: TRBD1
CDR3nt: TGTGCCAGCAGCCAAGGGACAGACAACACTGAAGCTTTCTTT
CDR3aa: CASSQGTDNTEAFF

v_gene: TRBV7-9
abundance: NA
j_gene: TRBJ1-2
d_gene: NA
CDR3nt: TGTGCCAGCAGTCGTCCGGACTTCTATGGCTACACCTTC
CDR3aa: CASSRPDFYGYTF

v_gene: TRBV29-1
abundance: NA
j_gene: TRBJ1-1
d_gene: NA
CDR3nt: TGCAGTTATGGGGAGGGCGTGAACACTGAAGCTTTCTTT
CDR3aa: CSYGEGVNTEAFF

v_gene: TRBV5-1
abundance: few
j_gene: TRBJ1-2
d_gene: NA
CDR3nt: TGCGCCAGCAGCTTGGGAGTCAACTATGGCTACACCTTC
CDR3aa: CASSLGVNYGYTF

v_gene: TRBV27
abundance: few
j_gene: TRBJ2-7
d_gene: NA
CDR3nt: TGTGCCAGCAGTCAAGGGTTATCCTACGAGCAGTACTTC
CDR3aa: CASSQGLSYEQYF

v_gene: TRBV4-3
abundance: NA
j_gene: TRBJ1-6
d_gene: NA
CDR3nt: TGCGCCAGCAGCCAAGATAAGGGGCAGGATAATTCACCCCTCCACTTT
CDR3aa: CASSQDKGQDNSPLHF

v_gene: TRBV5-6
abundance: few
j_gene: TRBJ2-7
d_gene: TRBD1
CDR3nt: TGTGCCAGCAGCAAGGGACAGACGTCCTACGAGCAGTACTTC
CDR3aa: CASSKGQTSYEQYF

v_gene: TRBV30
abundance: NA
j_gene: TRBJ1-2
d_gene: TRBD1
CDR3nt: TGTGCCTGGAACAGGAAGGGCAGGGACAGGAGGACTTATGGCTACACCTTC
CDR3aa: CAWNRKGRDRRTYGYTF

v_gene: TRBV28
abundance: NA
j_gene: TRBJ2-2
d_gene: NA
CDR3nt: TGTGCCAGCAGTTCACGGGACTTGAACACCGGGGAGCTGTTTTTT
CDR3aa: CASSSRDLNTGELFF

v_gene: TRBV2
abundance: NA
j_gene: TRBJ1-3
d_gene: NA
CDR3nt: TGTGCCAGCAGTGGACAGAGCTCTGGAAACACCATATATTTT
CDR3aa: CASSGQSSGNTIYF

v_gene: TRBV4-2
abundance: few
j_gene: TRBJ2-7
d_gene: NA
CDR3nt: TGTGCCAGCAGCTTAGGAGGGTCGTGGGACGAGCAGTACTTC
CDR3aa: CASSLGGSWDEQYF

v_gene: TRBV11-3
abundance: NA
j_gene: TRBJ1-1
d_gene: NA
CDR3nt: TGTGCCAGCAGCTTAGTACAGACTTTGAACACTGAAGCTTTCTTT
CDR3aa: CASSLVQTLNTEAFF

v_gene: TRBV11-2
abundance: NA
j_gene: TRBJ2-7
d_gene: NA
CDR3nt: TGTGCCAGCAGCTTAGAGGTTTACGAGCAGTACTTC
CDR3aa: CASSLEVYEQYF

v_gene: TRBV29-1
abundance: NA
j_gene: TRBJ2-1
d_gene: NA
CDR3nt: TGCAGCGTTGAAGCGAGACGCGATACAGGGAATGAGCAGTTCTTC
CDR3aa: CSVEARRDTGNEQFF

v_gene: TRBV29-1
abundance: NA
j_gene: TRBJ2-7
d_gene: TRBD2
CDR3nt: TGCAGCGTTGAAGATGCGCTAGCGGGGAAGCAGTACTTC
CDR3aa: CSVEDALAGKQYF

v_gene: TRBV4-3
abundance: NA
j_gene: TRBJ2-4
d_gene: NA
CDR3nt: TGCGCCAGCAGCCAAGTCTGGAAAGTTTCCATTCAGTACTTC
CDR3aa: CASSQVWKVSIQYF

v_gene: TRBV27
abundance: NA
j_gene: TRBJ1-5
d_gene: TRBD1
CDR3nt: TGTGCCAGCAGGGCACAGGGGGCCGTAGGGCAGCCCCAGCATTTT
CDR3aa: CASRAQGAVGQPQHF

v_gene: TRBV14
abundance: NA
j_gene: TRBJ2-2
d_gene: NA
CDR3nt: TGTGCCAGCAGCCAAGAAAGGGTTGCCGGGGAGCTGTTTTTT
CDR3aa: CASSQERVAGELFF

v_gene: TRBV5-1
abundance: NA
j_gene: TRBJ2-3
d_gene: NA
CDR3nt: TGCGCCAGCAGCCCCCGCGGGGAGAGCACAGATACGCAGTATTTT
CDR3aa: CASSPRGESTDTQYF

v_gene: TRBV11-2
abundance: NA
j_gene: TRBJ1-2
d_gene: NA
CDR3nt: TGTGCCAGCAGCCGCAAACCGGGGGGCTCTCCTAACTATGGCTACACCTTC
CDR3aa: CASSRKPGGSPNYGYTF

v_gene: TRBV7-6
abundance: once
j_gene: TRBJ1-2
d_gene: NA
CDR3nt: TGTGCCAGCAGCTTAGACAAAGGGGGGCGGAACTATGGCTACACCTTC
CDR3aa: CASSLDKGGRNYGYTF

v_gene: TRBV7-9
abundance: NA
j_gene: TRBJ2-2
d_gene: NA
CDR3nt: TGTGCCAGCAGCCAGACAGACCCCGGGACCGGGGAGCTGTTTTTT
CDR3aa: CASSQTDPGTGELFF

v_gene: TRBV4-1
abundance: NA
j_gene: TRBJ2-7
d_gene: TRBD1
CDR3nt: TGCGCCAGCAGCCAGGGACAGGCGTCCGAGCAGTACTTC
CDR3aa: CASSQGQASEQYF

v_gene: TRBV29-1
abundance: NA
j_gene: TRBJ1-2
d_gene: NA
CDR3nt: TGCAGCGTTGAAGATCGGGACATCTCCAACTATGGCTACACCTTC
CDR3aa: CSVEDRDISNYGYTF

v_gene: TRBV6-5
abundance: once
j_gene: TRBJ1-5
d_gene: NA
CDR3nt: TGTGCCAGCAGTCGAGGACTGGGCCCCAATCAGCCCCAGCATTTT
CDR3aa: CASSRGLGPNQPQHF

v_gene: TRBV5-1
abundance: few
j_gene: TRBJ2-1
d_gene: NA
CDR3nt: TGCGCCAGCAGATCCTCTACGGGATCTCCCAATGAGCAGTTCTTC
CDR3aa: CASRSSTGSPNEQFF

v_gene: TRBV13
abundance: few
j_gene: TRBJ2-3
d_gene: TRBD1
CDR3nt: TGTGCCAGCAGCGCGGACAGGGCGACAGATACGCAGTATTTT
CDR3aa: CASSADRATDTQYF

v_gene: TRBV10-3
abundance: few
j_gene: TRBJ2-3
d_gene: TRBD2
CDR3nt: TGTGCCATCAGTGAGGCTAGCGGGGGTTCGGATACGCAGTATTTT
CDR3aa: CAISEASGGSDTQYF

v_gene: TRBV2
abundance: NA
j_gene: TRBJ1-1
d_gene: NA
CDR3nt: TGTGCCAGCGAGGAAAGTTGGGCCGGCACTGAAGCTTTCTTT
CDR3aa: CASEESWAGTEAFF

v_gene: TRBV30
abundance: few
j_gene: TRBJ2-7
d_gene: TRBD1
CDR3nt: TGTGCCTGGAGTACGGGACAGGGGACCTCCTACGAGCAGTACTTC
CDR3aa: CAWSTGQGTSYEQYF

v_gene: TRBV14
abundance: once
j_gene: TRBJ1-2
d_gene: TRBD1
CDR3nt: TGTGCCAGCAGCCCGGGACAGACGATCTATGGCTACACCTTC
CDR3aa: CASSPGQTIYGYTF

v_gene: TRBV6-6
abundance: few
j_gene: TRBJ2-6
d_gene: NA
CDR3nt: TGTGCCAGCAGCCCAACCGGGTCTGGGGCCAACGTCCTGACTTTC
CDR3aa: CASSPTGSGANVLTF

v_gene: TRBV9
abundance: NA
j_gene: TRBJ2-1
d_gene: TRBD1
CDR3nt: TGTGCCAGCAGCGCACAGGGGATCAGGGATGAGCAGTTCTTC
CDR3aa: CASSAQGIRDEQFF

v_gene: TRBV7-8
abundance: NA
j_gene: TRBJ1-5
d_gene: TRBD1
CDR3nt: TGTGCCAGCAGCCACCGGGACAGGCATAGCAATCAGCCCCAGCATTTT
CDR3aa: CASSHRDRHSNQPQHF

v_gene: TRBV29-1
abundance: NA
j_gene: TRBJ1-2
d_gene: NA
CDR3nt: TGCAGCGTTGAAACGGGCTCGCTTAACTATGGCTACACCTTC
CDR3aa: CSVETGSLNYGYTF

v_gene: TRBV6-5
abundance: NA
j_gene: TRBJ1-1
d_gene: NA
CDR3nt: TGTGCCAGCAGTTACGGCTCGAACACTGAAGCTTTCTTT
CDR3aa: CASSYGSNTEAFF

v_gene: TRBV7-6
abundance: NA
j_gene: TRBJ2-1
d_gene: NA
CDR3nt: TGTGCCAGCAGCTTTAAGGCTGAGGTTATAGGCAATGAGCAGTTCTTC
CDR3aa: CASSFKAEVIGNEQFF

v_gene: TRBV12-5
abundance: NA
j_gene: TRBJ1-2
d_gene: TRBD1
CDR3nt: TGTGCTAGTGGTCTCGGACAGGGCGGTGGCTACACCTTC
CDR3aa: CASGLGQGGGYTF

v_gene: TRBV6-6
abundance: NA
j_gene: TRBJ2-1
d_gene: NA
CDR3nt: TGTGCCAGCAGTTACGGCAAAGGGGGGAATGAGCAGTTCTTC
CDR3aa: CASSYGKGGNEQFF

v_gene: TRBV29-1
abundance: few
j_gene: TRBJ1-1
d_gene: NA
CDR3nt: TGCAGCGTTTTTAAGAACACTGAAGCTTTCTTT
CDR3aa: CSVFKNTEAFF

v_gene: TRBV5-1
abundance: NA
j_gene: TRBJ2-7
d_gene: NA
CDR3nt: TGCGCCAGCAGCTTTTCCGGCCACGAGCAGTACTTC
CDR3aa: CASSFSGHEQYF

v_gene: TRBV15
abundance: NA
j_gene: TRBJ2-1
d_gene: TRBD1
CDR3nt: TGTGCCACCAGCAGAGGGACAGGGGCCTACAATGAGCAGTTCTTC
CDR3aa: CATSRGTGAYNEQFF

v_gene: TRBV5-6
abundance: NA
j_gene: TRBJ2-7
d_gene: TRBD2
CDR3nt: TGTGCCAGCAGCTTGGAGACTAGCGGGGGACCATCCTACGAGCAGTACTTC
CDR3aa: CASSLETSGGPSYEQYF

v_gene: TRBV4-3
abundance: NA
j_gene: TRBJ2-3
d_gene: NA
CDR3nt: TGCGCCAGCAGCCTAAGCATGGGAGGAACAACAGATACGCAGTATTTT
CDR3aa: CASSLSMGGTTDTQYF

v_gene: TRBV2
abundance: NA
j_gene: TRBJ2-1
d_gene: NA
CDR3nt: TGTGCCAGCAGTGACCCCGGGAGCTCCTACAATGAGCAGTTCTTC
CDR3aa: CASSDPGSSYNEQFF

v_gene: TRBV14
abundance: few
j_gene: TRBJ2-5
d_gene: TRBD1
CDR3nt: TGTGCCAGCAGCCGCTTGACAGGGCACCAAGAGACCCAGTACTTC
CDR3aa: CASSRLTGHQETQYF

v_gene: TRBV5-1
abundance: NA
j_gene: TRBJ1-1
d_gene: NA
CDR3nt: TGCGCCAGCAGCCCTACAGGACCCGAAGCTTTCTTT
CDR3aa: CASSPTGPEAFF

v_gene: TRBV7-2
abundance: few
j_gene: TRBJ2-1
d_gene: NA
CDR3nt: TGTGCCAGCAGCCCTATGGGATACAATGAGCAGTTCTTC
CDR3aa: CASSPMGYNEQFF